The present TCR beta chain was sequenced within a study of molecular identifiers for immune sequencing clone quantification. MiXCR, applied by TCRdb to the PCR reads, yields one record per CDR3 protein. The sample contains under 85,000 distinct CDR3 sequences, around a sixth of which appear only once. CDR1 is SEHNR and CDR2 is FQNEAQ in the germline V gene (reference sequence). CDR3 length: 15 residues. V shed 5 bases, J shed 3 bases, and the junction held 9 bases outside the gene matches. The table lists this clonotype with a few counts. Input material: naive CD8+ T cells from blood, with Jurkat cell RNA spiked in. Subset denoted: FACS-sorted CD8+CD4-CCR7+CD45RA+ naive T cells. The clonotype comes from a human donor in good health. Some libraries in this study had Jurkat cell RNA spiked in. The V call is TRBV7-9, the J call TRBJ2-7, with TRBD1 matching over 8 bases. This CDR3 reads CASSLEAGGLYEQYF. In nucleotides, the CDR3 is TGTGCCAGCAGCCTCGAGGCAGGGGGCCTCTACGAGCAGTACTTC.